These 3 T cell receptor beta chains share one sample of origin, sequenced in a study of T cell changes during pregnancy in multiple sclerosis. TCRdb keeps only in-frame clones here, not all; method: immunoSEQ multiplex PCR. The table includes tens of thousands of clones, approximately 90% detected once. The sample here was CD4+ T cells from peripheral blood mononuclear cells, taken before pregnancy. The source of these receptors is a female donor with multiple sclerosis, enrolled in a pregnancy study.

This sequence joins TRBV2 and TRBJ1-6; no clear D. CDR1 is SNHLY and CDR2 is FYNNEI in the germline V gene. The CDR3 extends over 14 amino acids. Trimming removed 7 bases from V and 3 bases from J, with 10 bases in between. CDR3 sequence reads: CASNKARYNSPLHF. In nucleotides, the CDR3 is TGTGCCAGCAATAAAGCCCGCTATAATTCACCCCTCCACTTT.

This chain uses TRBV4-2 with TRBJ1-3; 8 positions match TRBD1. Germline lookup yields CDR1 LGHNA and CDR2 YNFKEQ. The CDR3 is made up of 14 amino acids. The junction had 1 base not matched to a gene; V was cut back by 4 bases and J by 2 bases. CDR3 region: CASSLQGAGNTIYF. The CDR3, as DNA: TGTGCCAGCAGCCTACAGGGGGCTGGAAACACCATATATTTT.

The V and J genes are TRBV12-5 and TRBJ2-5; TRBD1 matches 10 bases. Germline assignment: CDR1 LGHNT and CDR2 FRNRAP. The CDR3 covers 17 residues. The V segment lost 5 bases and the J segment 2 bases; nucleotides outside the gene matches: 11. CDR3 amino acids: CASGPHFRDRGQETQYF. The CDR3 coding sequence is TGTGCTAGTGGTCCCCACTTCCGGGACAGGGGACAAGAGACCCAGTACTTC.